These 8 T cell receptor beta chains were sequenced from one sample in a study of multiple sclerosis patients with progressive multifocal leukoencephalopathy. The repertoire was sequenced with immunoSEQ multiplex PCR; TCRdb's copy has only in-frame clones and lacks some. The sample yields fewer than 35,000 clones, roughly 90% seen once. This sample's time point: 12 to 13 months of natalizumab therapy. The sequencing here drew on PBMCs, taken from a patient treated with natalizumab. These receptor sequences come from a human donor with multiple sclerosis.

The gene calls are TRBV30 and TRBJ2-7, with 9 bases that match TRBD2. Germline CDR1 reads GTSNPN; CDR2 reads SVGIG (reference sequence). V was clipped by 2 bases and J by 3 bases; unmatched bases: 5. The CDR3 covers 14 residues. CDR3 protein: CAWSFGTSSYEQYF. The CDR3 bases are TGTGCCTGGAGTTTCGGGACTAGCAGCTACGAGCAGTACTTC.

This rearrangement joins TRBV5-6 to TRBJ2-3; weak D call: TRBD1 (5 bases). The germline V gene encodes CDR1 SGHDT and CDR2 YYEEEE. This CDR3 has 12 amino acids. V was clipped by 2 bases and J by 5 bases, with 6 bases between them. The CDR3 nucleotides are TGTGCCAGCAGCTTAAGGGGAGATACGCAGTATTTT. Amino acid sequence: CASSLRGDTQYF.

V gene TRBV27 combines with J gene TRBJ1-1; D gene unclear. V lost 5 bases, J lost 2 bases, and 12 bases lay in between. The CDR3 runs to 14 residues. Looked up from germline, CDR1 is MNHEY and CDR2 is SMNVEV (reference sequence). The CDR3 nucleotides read TGTGCCAGCAGTGGTTCCGAGTCTAACACTGAAGCTTTCTTT. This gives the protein CASSGSESNTEAFF.

CDR3 sequence: CASNPRGAEAPDTQYF. In DNA form, the CDR3 reads TGTGCCAGCAACCCCCGGGGGGCCGAGGCCCCAGATACGCAGTATTTT. This rearrangement joins TRBV6-6 to TRBJ2-3, with a weak D call TRBD2 (7 bases). Germline assignment: CDR1 MNHNY and CDR2 SVGAGI (reference sequence). V lost 7 bases, J lost 4 bases, and 21 bases lay in between. The CDR3 runs 16 residues.

DNA of the CDR3: TGCGCCAGCAGCCAATCAAGGACAGGGTGGTCAGGCGGAACAGATACGCAGTATTTT. Residues: CASSQSRTGWSGGTDTQYF. V gene TRBV4-1 combines with J gene TRBJ2-3, with 8 bases aligning to TRBD1. From germline, CDR1 is MGHRA and CDR2 YSYEKL. The trim removed 2 bases at V and 3 bases at J, leaving 16 bases unmatched. The CDR3 is made up of 19 amino acids.

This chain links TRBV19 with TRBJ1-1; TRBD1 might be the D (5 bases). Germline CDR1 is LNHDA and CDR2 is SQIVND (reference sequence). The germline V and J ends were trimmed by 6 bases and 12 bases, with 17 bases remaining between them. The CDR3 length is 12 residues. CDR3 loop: CASSSGRGSTFF. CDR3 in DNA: TGTGCCAGTAGCTCGGGGAGGGGAAGTACTTTCTTT.

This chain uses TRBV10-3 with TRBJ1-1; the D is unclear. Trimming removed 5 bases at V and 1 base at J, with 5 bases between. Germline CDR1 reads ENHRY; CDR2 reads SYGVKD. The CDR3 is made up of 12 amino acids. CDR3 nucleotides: TGTGCCATCAGTCTGGGGAACACTGAAGCTTTCTTT. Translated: CAISLGNTEAFF.

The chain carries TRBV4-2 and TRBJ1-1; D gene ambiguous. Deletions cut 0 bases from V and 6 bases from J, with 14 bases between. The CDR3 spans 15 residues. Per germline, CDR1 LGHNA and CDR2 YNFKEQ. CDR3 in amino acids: CASSQDLPGRAEAFF. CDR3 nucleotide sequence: TGTGCCAGCAGCCAAGATCTTCCGGGGAGGGCTGAAGCTTTCTTT.